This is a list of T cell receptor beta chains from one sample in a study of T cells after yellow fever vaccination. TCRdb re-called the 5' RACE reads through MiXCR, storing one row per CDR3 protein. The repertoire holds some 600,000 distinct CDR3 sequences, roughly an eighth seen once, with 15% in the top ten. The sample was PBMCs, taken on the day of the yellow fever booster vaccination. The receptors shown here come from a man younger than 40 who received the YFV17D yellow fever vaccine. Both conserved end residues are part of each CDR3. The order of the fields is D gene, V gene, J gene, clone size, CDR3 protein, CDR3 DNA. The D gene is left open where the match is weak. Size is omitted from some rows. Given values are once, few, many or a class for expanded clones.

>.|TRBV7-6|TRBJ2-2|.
CASSSQQGTNTGELFF
TGTGCCAGCAGCTCACAACAGGGGACTAACACCGGGGAGCTGTTTTTT
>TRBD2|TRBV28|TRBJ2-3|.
CASSLAGGPQDTQYF
TGTGCCAGCAGTTTAGCGGGAGGGCCCCAGGATACGCAGTATTTT
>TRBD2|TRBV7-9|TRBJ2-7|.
CASSSLAGAGEQYF
TGTGCCAGCAGCTCTTTAGCGGGAGCAGGCGAGCAGTACTTC
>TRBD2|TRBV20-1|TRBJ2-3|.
CSARDLTSGSTDTQYF
TGCAGTGCTAGAGATCTGACTAGCGGGAGCACAGATACGCAGTATTTT
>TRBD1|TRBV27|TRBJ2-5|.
CASSLGRRTGVFGETQYF
TGTGCCAGCAGCCTGGGGAGGAGGACAGGGGTTTTCGGGGAGACCCAGTACTTC
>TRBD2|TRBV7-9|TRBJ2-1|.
CASSQPGLAGSYNEQFF
TGTGCCAGCAGCCAGCCGGGACTAGCGGGAAGCTACAATGAGCAGTTCTTC
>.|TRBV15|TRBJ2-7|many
CATSRDAGNLYEQYF
TGTGCCACCAGCAGAGACGCGGGAAACCTCTACGAGCAGTACTTC
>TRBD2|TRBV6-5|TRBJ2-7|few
CASSYSVTSGRRSYEQYF
TGTGCCAGCAGTTACTCGGTGACTAGCGGGAGAAGGTCCTACGAGCAGTACTTC
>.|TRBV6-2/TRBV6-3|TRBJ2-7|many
CASGGSGVIYEQYF
TGTGCCAGCGGGGGTTCGGGGGTGATCTACGAGCAGTACTTC
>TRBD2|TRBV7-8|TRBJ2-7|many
CASSYKTSGSYEQYF
TGTGCCAGCAGTTATAAGACTAGCGGGAGCTACGAGCAGTACTTC
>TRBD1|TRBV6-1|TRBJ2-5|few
CASSPPGGQGASETQYF
TGTGCCAGCAGTCCCCCTGGGGGACAGGGGGCCTCGGAGACCCAGTACTTC
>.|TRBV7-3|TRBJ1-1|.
CASSLGREGTEAFF
TGTGCCAGCAGCTTAGGGCGGGAAGGGACTGAAGCTTTCTTT
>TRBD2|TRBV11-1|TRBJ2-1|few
CASSPRTSGRQMEQFF
TGTGCCAGCAGCCCCCGGACTAGCGGGAGACAGATGGAGCAGTTCTTC
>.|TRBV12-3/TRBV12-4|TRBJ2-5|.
CASSLKRGETQYF
TGTGCCAGCAGTCTTAAGAGGGGAGAGACCCAGTACTTC
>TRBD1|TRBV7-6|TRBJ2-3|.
CASSPRDRGSAQYF
TGTGCCAGCAGCCCCCGGGACAGGGGAAGCGCGCAGTATTTT